These 10 T cell receptor beta chains were all obtained from the same sample, sequenced in a study of T cells after yellow fever vaccination. From the 5' RACE reads, TCRdb called clonotypes with MiXCR, one entry per CDR3 protein. The data contain more than 350,000 distinct CDR3 sequences, under 14% of them singletons. Sequenced material: PBMCs, taken on the day of the first yellow fever vaccination. Every receptor here comes from a man younger than 35 who received the YFV17D yellow fever vaccine.

This clonotype came up a few times. This rearrangement joins TRBV6-2 or TRBV6-3 to TRBJ2-5; 7 bases line up with TRBD1. J gave up 4 bases and V 11 bases, and 10 bases lay outside the gene matches. The CDR3 length is 13 residues. Germline V gives CDR1 MNHEY, CDR2 SVGEGT. The CDR3 region is CAGTPTGRETQYF. CDR3 coding DNA: TGTGCCGGAACTCCGACAGGGAGAGAGACCCAGTACTTC.

The table lists this clonotype with a few counts. The chain is built from TRBV29-1 and TRBJ2-3; 12 nucleotides agree with TRBD2. The germline V gene encodes CDR1 SQVTM and CDR2 ANQGSEA. Germline trimming cut 4 bases from V and 5 bases from J; bases unmatched to any gene: 7. CDR3 length: 15 residues. The CDR3 region is CSVASSGGARDTQYF. The CDR3 region has the DNA TGCAGCGTTGCCTCTAGCGGGGGGGCGCGAGATACGCAGTATTTT.

The rearrangement joins TRBV11-2 to TRBJ2-6, with D perhaps TRBD2 (5 bases). Germline values: CDR1 SGHAT, CDR2 FQNNGV. Trimming shortened V by 5 bases and J by 0 bases, and 20 bases separated the two germline ends. The CDR3 is made up of 19 amino acids. The CDR3 DNA follows: TGTGCCAGCAGCCCACGTTTCGAGGGCCGCTACTCTGGGGCCAACGTCCTGACTTTC. It codes for CASSPRFEGRYSGANVLTF.

This clonotype was counted ten times or more. The rearrangement joins TRBV7-8 to TRBJ2-3; maybe TRBD2 (7 bases). With 3 bases removed from V and 5 bases from J, the gap between germline ends came to 15 bases. Germline V CDR1 and CDR2: SGHVS, FQNEAQ. The CDR3 loop spans 15 amino acids. The CDR3 is CASSFTGGPRDTQYF. CDR3 DNA sequence: TGTGCCAGCAGCTTTACCGGGGGGCCGAGAGATACGCAGTATTTT.

This clonotype was seen repeatedly, ten times or more. V is TRBV7-2 and J is TRBJ2-7; D not resolved. V shed 1 base and J shed 3 bases, with 7 bases lying between them. This CDR3 region has 13 residues. Germline CDR1 is SGHTA and CDR2 is FQGNSA. The CDR3 DNA reads TGTGCCAGCAGCTTAGGGCAGATCTACGAGCAGTACTTC. Residues: CASSLGQIYEQYF.

This clonotype was found a few times. CDR3: CASSLAPLNTIYF. The CDR3 DNA reads as TGTGCCAGCAGTTTAGCGCCATTAAACACCATATATTTT. V is TRBV28 and J is TRBJ1-3; D unresolved. The germline V and J ends were trimmed by 2 bases and 6 bases, with 8 bases remaining between them. Germline V CDR1 and CDR2: MDHEN, SYDVKM. The CDR3 is made up of 13 amino acids.

V is TRBV5-1 and J is TRBJ2-5, with D perhaps matching TRBD1 (5 bases). The CDR3 contains 16 residues. V was pared by 0 bases and J by 1 base, with 13 bases between. The germline gives CDR1 SGHRS, CDR2 YFSETQ. The CDR3 sequence: CASSLDPTASQETQYF. The CDR3 DNA reads as TGCGCCAGCAGCTTGGACCCGACAGCCTCCCAAGAGACCCAGTACTTC.

There are many counts of this clonotype. This rearrangement joins TRBV3-1 to TRBJ1-1; D uncertain. Trimming removed 1 base at V and 2 bases at J, with 11 bases between. The CDR3 has 15 amino acids. CDR1 is LGHDT and CDR2 is YNNKEL in the germline V gene (reference sequence). The CDR3 nucleotides read TGTGCCAGCAGCCAAGTTTCCAGAGTCAACACTGAAGCTTTCTTT. Residues: CASSQVSRVNTEAFF.

This clonotype was picked up a small number of times. The V call is TRBV5-1, the J call TRBJ2-7, with TRBD2 identical over 11 bases. Germline values: CDR1 SGHRS, CDR2 YFSETQ. J gave up 1 base and V 4 bases, and 4 bases lay outside the gene matches. The CDR3 extends over 15 amino acids. The CDR3 nucleotides read TGCGCCAGCAGCAGGACTAGCGGGCCTTCCTACGAGCAGTACTTC. The encoded protein is CASSRTSGPSYEQYF. Full variable domain (rest looked up from reference TRBV5-1 and TRBJ2-7): KAGVTQTPRYLIKTRGQQVTLSCSPISGHRSVSWYQQTPGQGLQFLFEYFSETQRNKGNFPGRFSGRQFSNSRSEMNVSTLELGDSALYLCASSRTSGPSYEQYFGPGTRLTVT.

In this sample, this clonotype turned up many times. The V gene is TRBV5-6, the J gene TRBJ2-7, with D possibly being TRBD2 (5 bases). Trimming left V 3 bases short and J 0 bases short, with 10 bases between. The CDR3 has 14 amino acids. The V gene's germline CDR1 is SGHDT and CDR2 YYEEEE. CDR3 sequence: CASSSGSSSYEQYV. The CDR3 DNA is TGTGCCAGCAGCTCGGGGAGCAGCTCCTACGAGCAGTACGTC.